A single sample is the source of the 3 T cell receptor beta chains below, sequenced in a study of T and B cells in COVID-19 patients. Blood genomic DNA input for TRB amplification was about 250-500 ng. TRB rearrangements were amplified by multiplex PCR with BIOMED2 TRB-A/B primers. TCRdb redid the calling of the multiplex PCR reads with MiXCR, one entry per CDR3 protein. The sample includes 14,000 to 15,000 distinct CDR3 sequences, less than 30% of them seen just once. The sample comprised blood. The receptors here all came from a human donor who had recovered from COVID-19.

This chain joins TRBV27 and TRBJ1-5; D uncertain. Trimming took off 0 bases at V and 6 bases at J, with 6 bases between the two ends. Per the germline V gene, CDR1 is MNHEY and CDR2 is SMNVEV (reference sequence). The CDR3 consists of 13 residues. The CDR3 loop is CASSLSGSQPQHF. The CDR3 DNA is TGTGCCAGCAGTTTATCTGGGAGTCAGCCCCAGCATTTT.

The chain employs TRBV7-2 and TRBJ1-2; a possible D gene is TRBD1 (5 bases). Per the germline V gene, CDR1 is SGHTA and CDR2 is FQGNSA. The CDR3 extends over 15 amino acids. Deletions cut 5 bases from V and 2 bases from J, with 15 bases between. The CDR3 DNA reads TGTGCCAGCAGCCAAGATCCGGCAGGGAACTATGGCTACACCTTC. Amino acids: CASSQDPAGNYGYTF.

This chain joins TRBV28 and TRBJ2-2; perhaps TRBD2 as D (5 bases). The CDR3 loop spans 15 amino acids. In germline, CDR1 is MDHEN, CDR2 SYDVKM. V dropped 3 bases and J dropped 1 base, with 9 bases sitting between them. The CDR3 loop reads CASSFSGVNTGELFF. The CDR3 coding sequence is TGTGCCAGCAGTTTCAGCGGAGTGAACACCGGGGAGCTGTTTTTT.